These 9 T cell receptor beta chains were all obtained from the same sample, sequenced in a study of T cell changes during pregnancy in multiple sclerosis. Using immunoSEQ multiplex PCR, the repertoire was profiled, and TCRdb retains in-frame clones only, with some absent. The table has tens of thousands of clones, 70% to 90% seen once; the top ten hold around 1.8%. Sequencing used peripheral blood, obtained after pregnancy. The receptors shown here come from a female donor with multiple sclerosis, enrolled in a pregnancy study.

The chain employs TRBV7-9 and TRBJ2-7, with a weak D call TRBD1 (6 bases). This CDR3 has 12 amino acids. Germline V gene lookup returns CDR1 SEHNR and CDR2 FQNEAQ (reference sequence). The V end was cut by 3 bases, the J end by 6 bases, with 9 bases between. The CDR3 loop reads CASSFLGAEQYF. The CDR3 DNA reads TGTGCCAGCAGCTTCCTGGGGGCCGAGCAGTACTTC.

The CDR3 region is CASRPTGSYQPQHF. In DNA, the CDR3 is TGTGCCAGCAGACCTACAGGGTCGTATCAGCCCCAGCATTTT. V is TRBV28 and J is TRBJ1-5; weak D call: TRBD1 (6 bases). The CDR3 is 14 residues long. Germline-derived CDR1 and CDR2 are MDHEN and SYDVKM. V was trimmed by 6 bases and J by 5 bases, leaving 14 bases between them.

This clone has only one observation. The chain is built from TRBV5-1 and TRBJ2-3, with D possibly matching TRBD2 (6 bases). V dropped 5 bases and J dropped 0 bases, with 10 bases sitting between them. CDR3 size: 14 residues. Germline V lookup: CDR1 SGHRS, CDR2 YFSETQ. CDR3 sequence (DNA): TGCGCCAGCAGTTTCCGGGGGAGCACAGATACGCAGTATTTT. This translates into CASSFRGSTDTQYF.

As DNA, the CDR3 is TGTGCCAGCAGTGAAGCCAGCGGCCAGTACAATGAGCAGTTCTTC. It codes for CASSEASGQYNEQFF. This sequence joins TRBV2 and TRBJ2-1; a weak D match, TRBD2 (5 bases). The germline gives CDR1 SNHLY, CDR2 FYNNEI. The CDR3 covers 15 residues. Trimming cost V 0 bases and J 4 bases, with 10 bases left between them.

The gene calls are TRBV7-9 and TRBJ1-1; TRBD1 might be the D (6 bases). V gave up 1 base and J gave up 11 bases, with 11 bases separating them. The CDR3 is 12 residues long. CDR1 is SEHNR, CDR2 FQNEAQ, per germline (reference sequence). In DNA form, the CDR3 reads TGTGCCAGCAGCTTAGGGGGGCAGAACGCTTTCTTT. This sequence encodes CASSLGGQNAFF.

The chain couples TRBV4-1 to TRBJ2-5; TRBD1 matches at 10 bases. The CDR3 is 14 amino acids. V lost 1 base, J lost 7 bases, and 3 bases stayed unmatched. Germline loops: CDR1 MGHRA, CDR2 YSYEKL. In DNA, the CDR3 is TGCGCCAGCAGCCAAGGGGGACAGGGGAGGACCCAGTACTTC. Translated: CASSQGGQGRTQYF.

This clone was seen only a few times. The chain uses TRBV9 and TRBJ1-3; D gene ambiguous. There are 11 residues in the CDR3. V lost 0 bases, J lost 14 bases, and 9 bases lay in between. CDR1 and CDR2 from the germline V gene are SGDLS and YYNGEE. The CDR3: CASSVAGRLYF. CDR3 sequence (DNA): TGTGCCAGCAGCGTAGCTGGCAGGTTATATTTT.

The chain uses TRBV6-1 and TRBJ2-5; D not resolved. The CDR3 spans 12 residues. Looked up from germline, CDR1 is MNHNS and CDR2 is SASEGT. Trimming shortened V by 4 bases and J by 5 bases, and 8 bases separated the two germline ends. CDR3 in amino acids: CASSAARETQYF. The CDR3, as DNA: TGTGCCAGCAGTGCGGCGAGGGAGACCCAGTACTTC.

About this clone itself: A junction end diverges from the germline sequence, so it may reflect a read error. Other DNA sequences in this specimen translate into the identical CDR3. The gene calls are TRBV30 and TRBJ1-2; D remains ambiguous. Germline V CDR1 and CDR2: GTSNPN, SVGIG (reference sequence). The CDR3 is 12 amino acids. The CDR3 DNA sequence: TGCGCCTGGAGTGTACCGGGGATTGGCTACACCTTC. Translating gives CAWSVPGIGYTF.